Shown below are 14 T cell receptor beta chains from a single sample sequenced in a study of circulating and synovial CD4+ cells in juvenile arthritis. Data came from immunoSEQ multiplex PCR; TCRdb stores just in-frame clones and leaves some out. The sample consists of approximately 36,000 clones, around 95% of them appearing once. Material: CD4+ T cells from blood. The receptors derive from a human donor with juvenile idiopathic arthritis.

The chain has TRBV7-2 and TRBJ2-1; 7 bases are a match to TRBD2. V shed 1 base and J 12 bases; nucleotides not matched to a gene: 3. Looked up from germline, CDR1 is SGHTA and CDR2 is FQGNSA. The CDR3 has 12 residues. The CDR3 protein is CASSLGGGGQFF. For the CDR3, the DNA is TGTGCCAGCAGCTTAGGGGGGGGTGGGCAGTTCTTC.

The rearrangement joins TRBV6-1 to TRBJ1-5; 11 positions match TRBD1. The CDR3 runs to 17 residues. V gave up 1 base and J gave up 6 bases; unmatched junction bases: 8. Germline CDR1 is MNHNS and CDR2 is SASEGT. CDR3 DNA sequence: TGTGCCAGCAGTGAAGGGACAGGGGGCTACGTACGTCAGCCCCAGCATTTT. Its translation is CASSEGTGGYVRQPQHF.

The chain is built from TRBV28 and TRBJ2-5; TRBD1 aligns across 7 bases. The length of the CDR3 is 16 residues. Germline V CDR1 and CDR2: MDHEN, SYDVKM. V was pared by 3 bases and J by 5 bases, with 12 bases of the junction left unmatched. The CDR3 is CASSFVQGRLGETQYF. CDR3 DNA sequence: TGTGCCAGCAGTTTTGTACAGGGGCGATTGGGGGAGACCCAGTACTTC.

The V and J genes are TRBV13 and TRBJ1-4, with TRBD1 matching over 7 bases. The CDR3 runs to 14 residues. Germline CDR1 PRHDT, CDR2 FYEKMQ (reference sequence). The trim removed 2 bases at V and 6 bases at J, leaving 3 bases unmatched. Here the CDR3 reads CASSLRQGDEKLFF. The CDR3 region has the DNA TGTGCCAGCAGCTTACGGCAGGGGGATGAAAAACTGTTTTTT.

This clone was detected only a few times. This chain joins TRBV5-8 and TRBJ1-5, with TRBD1 as a possible D gene (5 bases). Germline V gene lookup returns CDR1 SGHTS and CDR2 YDEGEE. The germline V and J ends were trimmed by 1 base and 6 bases, with 11 bases remaining between them. The CDR3 covers 14 residues. CDR3 in DNA: TGTGCCAGCAGCTTGTGGGGCGGGGGTCAGCCCCAGCATTTT. It yields the protein CASSLWGGGQPQHF.

A word on this clone: Other DNA sequences in the sample encode the same CDR3. In DNA, the CDR3 is TGTGCCAGCAGCAGCCCCCGGACAACCTATAATTCACCCCTCCACTTT. Translated: CASSSPRTTYNSPLHF. The chain has TRBV7-2 and TRBJ1-6; perhaps TRBD1 as D (5 bases). From germline, CDR1 is SGHTA and CDR2 FQGNSA. Trimming removed 5 bases at V and 2 bases at J, with 13 bases between. The CDR3 spans 16 residues.

This chain joins TRBV28 and TRBJ1-2, with TRBD1 identical over 7 bases. Germline CDR1 and CDR2: MDHEN and SYDVKM. This CDR3 region has 14 residues. V lost 10 bases to trimming and J lost 3 bases; unmatched junction nucleotides: 11. The CDR3 DNA sequence: TGTGCCACCTCCCAGACAGGGAGTTACTATGGCTACACCTTC. Translated: CATSQTGSYYGYTF.

This sequence joins TRBV7-2 and TRBJ2-5, with TRBD1 matching over 7 bases. Germline-derived CDR1 and CDR2 are SGHTA and FQGNSA. Unmatched junction bases numbered 6, after V lost 5 bases and J lost 3 bases. The CDR3 has 14 amino acids. The CDR3 DNA reads TGTGCCAGCAGCATCCGGGACAGTAAAGAGACCCAGTACTTC. It specifies CASSIRDSKETQYF.

V is TRBV5-5 and J is TRBJ1-6; 7 bases are shared with TRBD1. This CDR3 contains 15 residues. V was clipped by 0 bases and J by 10 bases; unmatched bases: 7. CDR1 SGHKS and CDR2 YYEKEE come from the germline V gene (reference sequence). The CDR3 region is CASSLGQGGLSPLHF. CDR3 coding DNA: TGTGCCAGCAGCTTGGGACAGGGAGGTTTGTCACCCCTCCACTTT.

The rearrangement joins TRBV6-6 to TRBJ2-5; 8 bases agree with TRBD1. From germline, CDR1 is MNHNY and CDR2 SVGAGI (reference sequence). The V and J ends lost 6 bases and 5 bases, in that order; junction bases with no gene match: 5. The CDR3 is 13 residues long. CDR3 DNA sequence: TGTGCCAGCAGGGACAGGGTTGGGGAGACCCAGTACTTC. Its protein product is CASRDRVGETQYF.

The V gene is TRBV4-3, the J gene TRBJ2-2; the D is unclear. Trimming shortened V by 1 base and J by 6 bases, and 9 bases separated the two germline ends. The CDR3 has 14 amino acids. Looked up from germline, CDR1 is LGHNA and CDR2 is YSLEER. The CDR3 loop reads CASSQGQVSGELFF. The DNA for the CDR3 is TGCGCCAGCAGCCAAGGCCAGGTGTCCGGGGAGCTGTTTTTT.

A single count supports this clone. V is TRBV6-5 and J is TRBJ2-7; 10 nucleotides agree with TRBD1. The CDR3 covers 14 residues. Germline trimming cut 5 bases from V and 4 bases from J; bases unmatched to any gene: 5. Germline CDR1 reads MNHEY; CDR2 reads SVGAGI. The CDR3 coding sequence is TGTGCCAGCAGTACGACAGGGGGCAGTTACGAGCAGTACTTC. Residues: CASSTTGGSYEQYF.

Here the CDR3 reads CASSPRAGGSYNEQFF. The CDR3, as DNA: TGTGCCAGCAGCCCCCGGGCGGGGGGGTCCTACAATGAGCAGTTCTTC. The chain carries TRBV7-3 and TRBJ2-1, with 9 bases that match TRBD2. The CDR3 runs 16 residues. V gave up 5 bases and J gave up 1 base; unmatched junction bases: 6. Germline loops: CDR1 SGHTA, CDR2 FQGTGA.

The chain has TRBV4-2 and TRBJ1-1; possible D gene TRBD1, 5 bases. CDR3 length equals 12 residues. V was cut by 3 bases and J by 6 bases, with 8 bases left in between. Germline-derived CDR1 and CDR2 are LGHNA and YNFKEQ. CDR3 sequence reads: CASSHWGAEAFF. CDR3 DNA: TGTGCCAGCAGCCATTGGGGGGCTGAAGCTTTCTTT.